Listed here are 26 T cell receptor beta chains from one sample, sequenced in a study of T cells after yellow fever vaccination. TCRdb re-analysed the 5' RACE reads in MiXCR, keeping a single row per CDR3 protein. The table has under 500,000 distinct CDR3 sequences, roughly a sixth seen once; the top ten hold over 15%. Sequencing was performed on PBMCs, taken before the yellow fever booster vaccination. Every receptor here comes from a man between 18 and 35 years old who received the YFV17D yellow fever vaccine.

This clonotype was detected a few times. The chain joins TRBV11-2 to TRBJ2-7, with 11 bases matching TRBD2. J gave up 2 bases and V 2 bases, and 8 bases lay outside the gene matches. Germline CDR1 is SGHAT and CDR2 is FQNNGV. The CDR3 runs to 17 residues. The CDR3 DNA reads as TGTGCCAGCAGCTTACATCGACTAGCGGGGACTACCTACGAGCAGTACGTC. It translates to CASSLHRLAGTTYEQYV.

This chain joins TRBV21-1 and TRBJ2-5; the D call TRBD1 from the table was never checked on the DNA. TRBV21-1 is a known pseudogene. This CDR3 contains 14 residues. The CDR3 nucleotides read TGTGCCAGCAGCAAATCAGGGGGGGCAGAGACCCAGTACTTC. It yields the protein CASSKSGGAETQYF.

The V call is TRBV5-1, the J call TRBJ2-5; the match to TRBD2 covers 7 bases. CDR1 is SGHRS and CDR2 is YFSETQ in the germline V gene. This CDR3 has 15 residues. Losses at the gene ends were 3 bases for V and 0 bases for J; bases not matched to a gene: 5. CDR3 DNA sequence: TGCGCCAGCAGCTCGGGGACTACCGACCAAGAGACCCAGTACTTC. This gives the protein CASSSGTTDQETQYF.

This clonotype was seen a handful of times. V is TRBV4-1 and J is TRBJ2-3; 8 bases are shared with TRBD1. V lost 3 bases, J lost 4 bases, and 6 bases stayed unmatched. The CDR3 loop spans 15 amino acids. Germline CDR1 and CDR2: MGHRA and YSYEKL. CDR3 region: CASSQVDRGSDTQYF. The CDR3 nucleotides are TGCGCCAGCAGCCAGGTAGACAGGGGATCAGATACGCAGTATTTT.

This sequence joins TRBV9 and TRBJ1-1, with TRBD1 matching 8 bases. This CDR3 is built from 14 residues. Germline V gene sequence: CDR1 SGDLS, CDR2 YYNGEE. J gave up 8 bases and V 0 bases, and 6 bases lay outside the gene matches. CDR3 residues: CASSVARTGTEAFF. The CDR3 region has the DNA TGTGCCAGCAGCGTAGCTAGGACAGGGACCGAAGCTTTCTTT.

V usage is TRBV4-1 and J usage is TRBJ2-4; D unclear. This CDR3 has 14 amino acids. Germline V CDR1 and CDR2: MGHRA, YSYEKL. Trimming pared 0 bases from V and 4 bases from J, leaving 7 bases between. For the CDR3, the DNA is TGCGCCAGCAGCCAAGAGAGAGTTAAAAACATTCAGTACTTC. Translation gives CASSQERVKNIQYF.

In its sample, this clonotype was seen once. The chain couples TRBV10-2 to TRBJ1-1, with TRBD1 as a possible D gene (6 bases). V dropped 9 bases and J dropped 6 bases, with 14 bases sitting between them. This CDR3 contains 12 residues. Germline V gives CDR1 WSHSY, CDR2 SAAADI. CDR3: CASKQGSAEAFF. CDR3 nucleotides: TGCGCCAGTAAACAGGGTAGTGCTGAAGCTTTCTTT.

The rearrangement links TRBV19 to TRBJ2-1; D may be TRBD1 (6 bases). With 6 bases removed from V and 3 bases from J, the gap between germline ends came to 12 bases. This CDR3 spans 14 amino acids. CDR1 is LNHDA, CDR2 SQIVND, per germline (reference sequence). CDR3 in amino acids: CASSPGQLYNEQFF. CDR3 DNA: TGTGCCAGTAGCCCGGGACAACTCTACAATGAGCAGTTCTTC.

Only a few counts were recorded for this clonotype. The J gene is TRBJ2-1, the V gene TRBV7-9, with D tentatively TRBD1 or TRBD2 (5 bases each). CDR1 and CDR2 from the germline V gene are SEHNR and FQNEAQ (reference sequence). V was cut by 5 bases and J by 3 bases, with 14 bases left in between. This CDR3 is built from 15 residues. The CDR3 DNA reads TGTGCCAGCAGCCCTAGGGACGGCCACTACAATGAGCAGTTCTTC. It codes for CASSPRDGHYNEQFF.

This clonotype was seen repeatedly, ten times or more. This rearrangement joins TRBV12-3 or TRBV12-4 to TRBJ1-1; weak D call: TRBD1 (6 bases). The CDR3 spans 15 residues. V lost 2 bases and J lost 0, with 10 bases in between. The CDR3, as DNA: TGTGCCAGCAGTTTACGGGCAGGGGTGAACACTGAAGCTTTCTTT. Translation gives CASSLRAGVNTEAFF.

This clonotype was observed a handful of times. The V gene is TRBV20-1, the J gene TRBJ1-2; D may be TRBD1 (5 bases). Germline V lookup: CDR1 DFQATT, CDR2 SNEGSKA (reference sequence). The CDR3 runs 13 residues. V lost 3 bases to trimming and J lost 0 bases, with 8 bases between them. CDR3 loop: CSASREANYGYTF. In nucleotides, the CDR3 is TGCAGTGCTAGCAGGGAGGCTAACTATGGCTACACCTTC.

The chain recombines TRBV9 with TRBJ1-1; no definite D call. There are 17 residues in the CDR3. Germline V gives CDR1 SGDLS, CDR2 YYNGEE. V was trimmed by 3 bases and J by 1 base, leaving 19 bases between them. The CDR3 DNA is TGTGCCAGCAGCGCCGTAGTTAGAGTGAGGGAGAACACTGAAGCTTTCTTT. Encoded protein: CASSAVVRVRENTEAFF.

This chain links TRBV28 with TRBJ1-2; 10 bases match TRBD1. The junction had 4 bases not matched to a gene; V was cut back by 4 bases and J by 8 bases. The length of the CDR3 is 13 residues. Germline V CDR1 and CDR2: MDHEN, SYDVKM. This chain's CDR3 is CASSYDRGRGYTF. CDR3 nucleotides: TGTGCCAGCAGTTATGACAGGGGGCGCGGCTACACCTTC.

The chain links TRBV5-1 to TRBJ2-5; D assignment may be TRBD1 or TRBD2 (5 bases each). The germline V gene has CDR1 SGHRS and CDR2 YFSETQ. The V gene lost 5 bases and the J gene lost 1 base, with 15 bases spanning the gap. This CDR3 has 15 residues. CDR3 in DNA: TGCGCCAGCAGATCCGCCGGGACCACCCAAGAGACCCAGTACTTC. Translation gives CASRSAGTTQETQYF.

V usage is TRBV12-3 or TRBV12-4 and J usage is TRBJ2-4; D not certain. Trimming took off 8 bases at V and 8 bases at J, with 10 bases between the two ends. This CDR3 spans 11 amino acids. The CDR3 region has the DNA TGTGCCAGCTCCAACGCCGACATTCAGTACTTC. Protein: CASSNADIQYF.

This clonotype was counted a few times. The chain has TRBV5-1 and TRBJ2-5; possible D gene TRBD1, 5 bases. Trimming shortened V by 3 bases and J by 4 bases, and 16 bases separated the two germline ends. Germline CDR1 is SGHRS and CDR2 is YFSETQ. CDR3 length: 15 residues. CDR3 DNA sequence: TGCGCCAGCAGCTATCAAGGGTCCCAGGGAGAGACCCAGTACTTC. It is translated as CASSYQGSQGETQYF.

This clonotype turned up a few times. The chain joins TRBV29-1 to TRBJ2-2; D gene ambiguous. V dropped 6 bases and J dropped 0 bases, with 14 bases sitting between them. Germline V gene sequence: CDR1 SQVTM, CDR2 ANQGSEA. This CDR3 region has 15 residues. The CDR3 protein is CSVPLGLANTGELFF. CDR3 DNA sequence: TGCAGCGTACCCCTCGGTCTAGCGAACACCGGGGAGCTGTTTTTT.

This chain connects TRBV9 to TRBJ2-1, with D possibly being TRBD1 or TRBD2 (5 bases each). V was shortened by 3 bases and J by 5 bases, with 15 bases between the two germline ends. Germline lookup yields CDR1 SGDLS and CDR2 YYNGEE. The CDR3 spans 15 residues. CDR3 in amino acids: CASSAEWGPNNEQFF. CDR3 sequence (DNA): TGTGCCAGCAGCGCGGAATGGGGACCAAACAATGAGCAGTTCTTC.

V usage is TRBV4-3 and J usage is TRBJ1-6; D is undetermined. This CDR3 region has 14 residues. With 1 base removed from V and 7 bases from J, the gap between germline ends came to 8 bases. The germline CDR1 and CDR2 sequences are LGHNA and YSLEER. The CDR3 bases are TGCGCCAGCAGCCAAGCACTGAAAAATTCACCCCTCCACTTT. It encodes CASSQALKNSPLHF.

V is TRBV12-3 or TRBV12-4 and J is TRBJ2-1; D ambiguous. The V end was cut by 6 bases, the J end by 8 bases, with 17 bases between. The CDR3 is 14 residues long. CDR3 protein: CASSFTTSSDEQFF. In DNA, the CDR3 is TGTGCCAGCAGCTTCACCACCTCGAGCGATGAGCAGTTCTTC.

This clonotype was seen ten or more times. The CDR3 bases are TGTGCCAGCAGCTTCGGGCAGTACGAGCAGTACTTC. It yields the protein CASSFGQYEQYF. V gene TRBV7-2 combines with J gene TRBJ2-7; D unclear. CDR1 and CDR2 from the germline V gene are SGHTA and FQGNSA. This CDR3 region has 12 residues. With 3 bases removed from V and 4 bases from J, the gap between germline ends came to 7 bases.

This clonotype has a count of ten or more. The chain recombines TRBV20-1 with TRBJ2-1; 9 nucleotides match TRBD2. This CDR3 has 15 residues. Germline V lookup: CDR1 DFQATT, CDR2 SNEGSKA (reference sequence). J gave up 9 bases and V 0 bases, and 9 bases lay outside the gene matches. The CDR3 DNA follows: TGCAGTGCTAGAGAACCGCGGGGGGGCGGTGGTGAGCAGTTCTTC. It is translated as CSAREPRGGGGEQFF.

The CDR3 loop reads CASSPGLFEQYF. The CDR3 DNA reads TGTGCCAGCAGCCCGGGACTCTTCGAGCAGTACTTC. The chain couples TRBV7-9 to TRBJ2-7; possible D gene TRBD2, 6 bases. This CDR3 is built from 12 residues. Germline values: CDR1 SEHNR, CDR2 FQNEAQ (reference sequence). V lost 5 bases, J lost 6 bases, and 11 bases lay in between.

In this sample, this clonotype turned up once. CDR3 in DNA: TGTGCCAGCAGTTACCCCGGGCGAAAGGACGAGCAGTACTTC. This sequence encodes CASSYPGRKDEQYF. The chain uses TRBV6-2 or TRBV6-3 and TRBJ2-7; no clear D gene. V was clipped by 2 bases and J by 5 bases, with 13 bases between them. This CDR3 spans 14 amino acids. CDR1 is MNHEY and CDR2 is SVGEGT in the germline V gene.

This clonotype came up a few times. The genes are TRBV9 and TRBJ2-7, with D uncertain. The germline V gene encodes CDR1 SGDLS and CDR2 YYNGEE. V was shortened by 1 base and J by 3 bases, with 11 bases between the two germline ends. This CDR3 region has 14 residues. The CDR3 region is CASSVSPFVYEQYF. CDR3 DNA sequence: TGTGCCAGCAGCGTATCACCCTTCGTCTACGAGCAGTACTTC. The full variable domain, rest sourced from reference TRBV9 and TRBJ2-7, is DSGVTQTPKHLITATGQRVTLRCSPRSGDLSVYWYQQSLDQGLQFLIQYYNGEERAKGNILERFSAQQFPDLHSELNLSSLELGDSALYFCASSVSPFVYEQYFGPGTRLTVT.

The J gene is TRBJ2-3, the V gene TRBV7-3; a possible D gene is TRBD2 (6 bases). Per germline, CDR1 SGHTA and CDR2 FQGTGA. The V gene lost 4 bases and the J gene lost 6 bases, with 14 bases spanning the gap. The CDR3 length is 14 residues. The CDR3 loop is CASSSKRESDTQYF. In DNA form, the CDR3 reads TGTGCCAGCAGCTCGAAACGGGAGTCGGATACGCAGTATTTT.